This record concerns one TCR beta chain sequence. As yet, its antigen is unknown. This specimen comes from a study of human T cells and chemical hapten exposure. The V gene lost 4 bases and the J gene lost 4 bases, with 14 bases spanning the gap. CDR3 length: 15 residues. Germline CDR1 LNHDA, CDR2 SQIVND (reference sequence). Study-level results: TCRs above 1 in 1000 frequency did not change with DPC sensitization.

Unique molecular identifiers were affixed to discrete cDNA molecules within the library. MiXCR, run by TCRdb on the RACE reads, gives a single entry per CDR3 protein. The sample includes some 91,000 distinct CDR3 sequences, under 15% of them seen just once. Sample time point: patch test 1, 2 weeks after DPC sensitization. The treatment is: therapeutic diphenylcyclopropenone sensitization with weekly scalp DPC. The sequence was obtained from a middle-aged woman with alopecia areata. Some clones in this sample may be carry-over from other donors' samples. The V call is TRBV19, the J call TRBJ2-1, with D possibly TRBD2 on 5 matching bases. The sample in question was whole blood, obtained in connection with sensitization to the hapten diphenylcyclopropenone (DPC). The CDR3 DNA follows: TGTGCCAGTAGTAAGTCAGGAGGCAGATACAATGAGCAGTTCTTC. This codes for CASSKSGGRYNEQFF.